A selection of T cell receptor beta chains follows, all from one sample in a study of shared clonotypes between healthy human individuals. Repertoires were generated with immunoSEQ multiplex PCR, while TCRdb's copy carries only in-frame clones and drops some. In the table there are about 680,000 clones, around 90% of which are singletons. Material: naive CD8+ T cells sorted from blood. The receptors were gathered from a young man in good health. Each CDR3 is given with its conserved first and last residue. Fields, in order: CDR3 DNA, CDR3 protein, D gene, clone size, CDR3 length, J gene, V gene. The D gene is left open where the match is weak. Only some rows state a clone size, as once, few, many or a class for expanded clones.

CDR3nt: TGTGCCAGCAGCGTATCTGGGGGCTCCTACGAGCAGTACTTC
CDR3aa: CASSVSGGSYEQYF
d_gene: NA
abundance: NA
len: 14
j_gene: TRBJ2-7
v_gene: TRBV9

CDR3nt: TGCGCCAGCAGCCAAGGCCCAGGACTTGGGAGGAGCTACACCTTC
CDR3aa: CASSQGPGLGRSYTF
d_gene: NA
abundance: NA
len: 15
j_gene: TRBJ1-2
v_gene: TRBV4-1

CDR3nt: TGCGCCAGCAGCCAGGTGGGGCGATACGAGACCTACGAGCAGTACTTC
CDR3aa: CASSQVGRYETYEQYF
d_gene: NA
abundance: NA
len: 16
j_gene: TRBJ2-7
v_gene: TRBV4-3

CDR3nt: TGCGCCAGCAGTGAGTCGTCAGGGTTGAACACTGAAGCTTTCTTT
CDR3aa: CASSESSGLNTEAFF
d_gene: NA
abundance: NA
len: 15
j_gene: TRBJ1-1
v_gene: TRBV10-2

CDR3nt: TGCGCCAGCAGCCATGGAGCCGGATACGAGCAGTACTTC
CDR3aa: CASSHGAGYEQYF
d_gene: NA
abundance: NA
len: 13
j_gene: TRBJ2-7
v_gene: TRBV5-1

CDR3nt: TGTGCCAGCAGACGGCCCGGTTCCTACGAGCAGTACTTC
CDR3aa: CASRRPGSYEQYF
d_gene: NA
abundance: few
len: 13
j_gene: TRBJ2-7
v_gene: TRBV6-1

CDR3nt: TGTGCCTGGAGTCCCGGGCTCTCAAATCAGCCCCAGCATTTT
CDR3aa: CAWSPGLSNQPQHF
d_gene: NA
abundance: NA
len: 14
j_gene: TRBJ1-5
v_gene: TRBV30

CDR3nt: TGTGCCAGCAGTTTATCCGGGGGCGGCAATCAGCCCCAGCATTTT
CDR3aa: CASSLSGGGNQPQHF
d_gene: NA
abundance: NA
len: 15
j_gene: TRBJ1-5
v_gene: TRBV27

CDR3nt: TGTGCCACCTCGGACAGGGGCCTCGAGGATACGCAGTATTTT
CDR3aa: CATSDRGLEDTQYF
d_gene: TRBD1
abundance: NA
len: 14
j_gene: TRBJ2-3
v_gene: TRBV28

CDR3nt: TGTGCCAGCAGCTCCAGCGGGATAGGGGAGACCCAGTACTTC
CDR3aa: CASSSSGIGETQYF
d_gene: TRBD2
abundance: NA
len: 14
j_gene: TRBJ2-5
v_gene: TRBV7-8

CDR3nt: TGTGCCAGCAGTTTCTTAGCGGGAGAGGGCACAGATACGCAGTATTTT
CDR3aa: CASSFLAGEGTDTQYF
d_gene: TRBD2
abundance: NA
len: 16
j_gene: TRBJ2-3
v_gene: TRBV6-5

CDR3nt: TGTGCCAGCAGCTTAACGACAGGGGGCCCTGGGGAGACCCAGTACTTC
CDR3aa: CASSLTTGGPGETQYF
d_gene: TRBD1
abundance: NA
len: 16
j_gene: TRBJ2-5
v_gene: TRBV7-9

CDR3nt: TGTGCCAGCAGTGAAGAGGCTTTCCACGAGCAGTACTTC
CDR3aa: CASSEEAFHEQYF
d_gene: NA
abundance: NA
len: 13
j_gene: TRBJ2-7
v_gene: TRBV6-1

CDR3nt: TGCAGCGTTGTTCTTCCTTACAGACTTGATATCCCCGCTGAAGCTTTCTTT
CDR3aa: CSVVLPYRLDIPAEAFF
d_gene: NA
abundance: NA
len: 17
j_gene: TRBJ1-1
v_gene: TRBV29-1

CDR3nt: TGTGCCAGCAGAAACTCTTTAACAGGGAACACTGAAGCTTTCTTT
CDR3aa: CASRNSLTGNTEAFF
d_gene: NA
abundance: NA
len: 15
j_gene: TRBJ1-1
v_gene: TRBV7-9

CDR3nt: TGTGCCAGCAGCGGCGGTCATCCCATGAACACCGGGGAGCTGTTTTTT
CDR3aa: CASSGGHPMNTGELFF
d_gene: NA
abundance: NA
len: 16
j_gene: TRBJ2-2
v_gene: TRBV11-2

CDR3nt: TGTGCCACCAGCAGGGATTACTTACAGGGGACCGAGCAGTACTTC
CDR3aa: CATSRDYLQGTEQYF
d_gene: TRBD1
abundance: NA
len: 15
j_gene: TRBJ2-7
v_gene: TRBV15

CDR3nt: TGTGCCAGCAGCCCTCGAGAAAACACCGGGGAGCTGTTTTTT
CDR3aa: CASSPRENTGELFF
d_gene: NA
abundance: NA
len: 14
j_gene: TRBJ2-2
v_gene: TRBV21-1

CDR3nt: TGTGCCAGCAGCCAAGAATCGGCAAGATCCTACGAGCAGTACTTC
CDR3aa: CASSQESARSYEQYF
d_gene: NA
abundance: NA
len: 15
j_gene: TRBJ2-7
v_gene: TRBV7-9

CDR3nt: TGTGCCAGCAGCTCCCAAACGGAAGGCTACACCTTC
CDR3aa: CASSSQTEGYTF
d_gene: NA
abundance: NA
len: 12
j_gene: TRBJ1-2
v_gene: TRBV7-9

CDR3nt: TGTGCCAGCAGCTTGGGTGGCAGGGGGCTGAGCACTGAAGCTTTCTTT
CDR3aa: CASSLGGRGLSTEAFF
d_gene: TRBD1
abundance: NA
len: 16
j_gene: TRBJ1-1
v_gene: TRBV5-8

CDR3nt: TGTGCCAGCAGCCACTCCAGTAAGCCCTCCTACGAGCAGTACTTC
CDR3aa: CASSHSSKPSYEQYF
d_gene: NA
abundance: NA
len: 15
j_gene: TRBJ2-7
v_gene: TRBV9

CDR3nt: TGTGCCAGCAGTTTATCGCCGGTTTGGGGACTAAACACCGGGGAGCTGTTTTTT
CDR3aa: CASSLSPVWGLNTGELFF
d_gene: TRBD2
abundance: NA
len: 18
j_gene: TRBJ2-2
v_gene: TRBV28

CDR3nt: TGTGCCAGCAGCTCGCAGGGGGGCTTCGCGGGGAGCACAGATACGCAGTATTTT
CDR3aa: CASSSQGGFAGSTDTQYF
d_gene: NA
abundance: NA
len: 18
j_gene: TRBJ2-3
v_gene: TRBV7-9

CDR3nt: TGTGCCAGCAGTGCCCAAAAGACAGGTTCCTACGAGCAGTACTTC
CDR3aa: CASSAQKTGSYEQYF
d_gene: NA
abundance: NA
len: 15
j_gene: TRBJ2-7
v_gene: TRBV6-1

CDR3nt: TGCGCCAGCCGGGGGATGCAAGAGACCCAGTACTTC
CDR3aa: CASRGMQETQYF
d_gene: NA
abundance: many
len: 12
j_gene: TRBJ2-5
v_gene: TRBV4-1

CDR3nt: TGCGCCAGCAGCTTGAGGACAGGGGGGAACACTGAAGCTTTCTTT
CDR3aa: CASSLRTGGNTEAFF
d_gene: TRBD1
abundance: once
len: 15
j_gene: TRBJ1-1
v_gene: TRBV5-1

CDR3nt: TGCAGCGTTGAAAGTGCGAGTTCGAACACCGGGGAGCTGTTTTTT
CDR3aa: CSVESASSNTGELFF
d_gene: NA
abundance: NA
len: 15
j_gene: TRBJ2-2
v_gene: TRBV29-1

CDR3nt: TGTGCCAGCAGTTTAACGGGGTATCAGCCCCAGCATTTT
CDR3aa: CASSLTGYQPQHF
d_gene: NA
abundance: NA
len: 13
j_gene: TRBJ1-5
v_gene: TRBV27

CDR3nt: TGTGCCAGCAGTGCTACGGGGTACACTGAAGCTTTCTTT
CDR3aa: CASSATGYTEAFF
d_gene: NA
abundance: NA
len: 13
j_gene: TRBJ1-1
v_gene: TRBV6-1

CDR3nt: TGTGCCAGCAGCGAATCCGGGACCCCCAATCAGCCCCAGCATTTT
CDR3aa: CASSESGTPNQPQHF
d_gene: NA
abundance: NA
len: 15
j_gene: TRBJ1-5
v_gene: TRBV9

CDR3nt: TGTGCCAGCAGCATCGGACCACAGAGTGAGCAGTTCTTC
CDR3aa: CASSIGPQSEQFF
d_gene: NA
abundance: NA
len: 13
j_gene: TRBJ2-1
v_gene: TRBV28